Below, one T cell receptor (beta chain) is given with its context. The antigen remains unidentified. Use of 60 Vbeta and 13 Jbeta primers characterized the PCR. The table came from immunoSEQ multiplex PCR; TCRdb's copy has only in-frame clones and leaves some out. The sample contains approximately 290,000 clones, about four fifths of which appear only once. This entry comes from a study of cytomegalovirus exposure and HLA in healthy donors. General study results and limits: Productive status was seen about 90% or about 30% of the time for most TCR beta V segments in an earlier analysis. Reportedly, diagnosis of cytomegalovirus status by the classifier showed high specificity and sensitivity.

CDR3 length: 14 amino acids. CDR1 and CDR2 (germline): SGHAT, FQNNGV. V gave up 4 bases and J gave up 2 bases, with 12 bases separating them. Specimen: PBMCs. The origin of this receptor is a girl aged 2-10 years in good health and CMV-seronegative. The chain joins TRBV11-2 to TRBJ2-7; tentatively, D is TRBD2 (7 bases). Here the CDR3 reads CASSSGGRAYEQYF. The CDR3 DNA reads TGTGCCAGCAGCTCGGGGGGCCGAGCCTACGAGCAGTACTTC.